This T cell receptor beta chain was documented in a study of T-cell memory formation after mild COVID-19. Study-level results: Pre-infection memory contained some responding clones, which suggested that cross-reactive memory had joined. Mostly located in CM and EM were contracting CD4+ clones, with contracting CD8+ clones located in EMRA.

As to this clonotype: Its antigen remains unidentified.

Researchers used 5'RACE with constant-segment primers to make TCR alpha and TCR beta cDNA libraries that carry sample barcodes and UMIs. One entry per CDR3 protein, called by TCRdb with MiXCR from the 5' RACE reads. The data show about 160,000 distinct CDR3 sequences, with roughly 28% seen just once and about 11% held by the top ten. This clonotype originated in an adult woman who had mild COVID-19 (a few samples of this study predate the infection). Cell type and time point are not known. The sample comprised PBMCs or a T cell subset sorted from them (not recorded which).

The CDR3 sequence: CASSEVGLAGSNEQFF. CDR3 in DNA: TGTGCCAGCAGCGAGGTAGGACTAGCGGGATCAAATGAGCAGTTCTTC. The V call is TRBV7-2, the J call TRBJ2-1, with 12 positions matching TRBD2. Looked up from germline, CDR1 is SGHTA and CDR2 is FQGNSA. The CDR3 consists of 16 residues. Losses at the gene ends were 5 bases for V and 7 bases for J; bases not matched to a gene: 9. Using reference TRBV7-2 and TRBJ2-1 for the parts outside the CDR3, the full variable domain is GAGVSQSPSNKVTEKGKDVELRCDPISGHTALYWYRQSLGQGLEFLIYFQGNSAPDKSGLPSDRFSAERTGGSVSTLTIQRTQQEDSAVYLCASSEVGLAGSNEQFFGPGTRLTVL.